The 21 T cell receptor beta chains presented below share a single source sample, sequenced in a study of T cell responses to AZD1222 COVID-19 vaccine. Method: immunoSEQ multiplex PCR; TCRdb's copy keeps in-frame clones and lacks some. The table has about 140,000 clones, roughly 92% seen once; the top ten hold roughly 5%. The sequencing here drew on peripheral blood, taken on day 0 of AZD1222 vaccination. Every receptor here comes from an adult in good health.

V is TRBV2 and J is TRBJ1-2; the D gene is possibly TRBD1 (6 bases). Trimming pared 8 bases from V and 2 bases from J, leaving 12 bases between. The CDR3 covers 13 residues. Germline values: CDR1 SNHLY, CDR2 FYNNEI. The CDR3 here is CASVRGENYGYTF. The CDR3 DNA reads TGTGCCAGCGTAAGGGGGGAGAACTATGGCTACACCTTC. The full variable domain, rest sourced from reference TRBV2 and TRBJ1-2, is EPEVTQTPSHQVTQMGQEVILRCVPISNHLYFYWYRQILGQKVEFLVSFYNNEISEKSEIFDDQFSVERPDGSNFTLKIRSTKLEDSAMYFCASVRGENYGYTFGSGTRLTVV.

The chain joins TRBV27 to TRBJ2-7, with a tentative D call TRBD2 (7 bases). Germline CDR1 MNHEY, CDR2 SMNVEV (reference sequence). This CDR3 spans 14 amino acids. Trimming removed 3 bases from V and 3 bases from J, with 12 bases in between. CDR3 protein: CASSFQRGGYEQYF. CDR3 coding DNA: TGTGCCAGCAGTTTTCAGAGGGGGGGCTACGAGCAGTACTTC.

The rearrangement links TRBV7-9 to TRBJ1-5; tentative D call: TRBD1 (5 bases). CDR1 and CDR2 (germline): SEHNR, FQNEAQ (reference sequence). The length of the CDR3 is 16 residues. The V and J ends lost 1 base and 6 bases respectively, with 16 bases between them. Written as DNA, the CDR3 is TGTGCCAGCAGCTTAGAGGCGGGGGGTGCAGGTCAGCCCCAGCATTTT. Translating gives CASSLEAGGAGQPQHF.

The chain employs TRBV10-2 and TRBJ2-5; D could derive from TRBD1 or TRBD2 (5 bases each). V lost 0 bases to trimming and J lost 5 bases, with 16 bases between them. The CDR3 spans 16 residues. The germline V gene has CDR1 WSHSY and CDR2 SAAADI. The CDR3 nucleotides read TGCGCCAGCAGTGAGTCTGGGGGTATTAAAAGGGAGACCCAGTACTTC. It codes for CASSESGGIKRETQYF.

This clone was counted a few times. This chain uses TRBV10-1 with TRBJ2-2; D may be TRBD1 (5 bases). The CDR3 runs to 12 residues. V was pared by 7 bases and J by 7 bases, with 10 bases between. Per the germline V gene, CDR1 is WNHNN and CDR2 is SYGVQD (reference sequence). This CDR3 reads CASTDRLGELFF. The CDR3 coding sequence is TGCGCCAGCACTGACAGACTCGGGGAGCTGTTTTTT.

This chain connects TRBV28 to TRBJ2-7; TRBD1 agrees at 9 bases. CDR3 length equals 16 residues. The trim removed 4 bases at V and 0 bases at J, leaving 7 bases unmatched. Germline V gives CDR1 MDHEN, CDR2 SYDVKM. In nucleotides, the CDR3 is TGTGCCAGCAGTTCGAGACCGGGACAGGGCTCCTACGAGCAGTACTTC. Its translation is CASSSRPGQGSYEQYF.

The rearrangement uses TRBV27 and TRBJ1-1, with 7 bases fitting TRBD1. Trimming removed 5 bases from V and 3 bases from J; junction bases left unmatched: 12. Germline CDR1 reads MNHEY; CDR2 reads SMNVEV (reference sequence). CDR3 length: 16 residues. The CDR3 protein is CASSRRQGRVDTEAFF. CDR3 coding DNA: TGTGCCAGCAGTCGAAGACAGGGTAGAGTGGACACTGAAGCTTTCTTT.

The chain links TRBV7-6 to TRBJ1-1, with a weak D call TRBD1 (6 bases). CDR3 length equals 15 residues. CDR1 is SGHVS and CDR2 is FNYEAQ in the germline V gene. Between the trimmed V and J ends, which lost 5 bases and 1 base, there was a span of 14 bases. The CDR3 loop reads CASSLQGRGNTEAFF. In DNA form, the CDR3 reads TGTGCCAGCAGCCTCCAAGGCAGGGGGAACACTGAAGCTTTCTTT.

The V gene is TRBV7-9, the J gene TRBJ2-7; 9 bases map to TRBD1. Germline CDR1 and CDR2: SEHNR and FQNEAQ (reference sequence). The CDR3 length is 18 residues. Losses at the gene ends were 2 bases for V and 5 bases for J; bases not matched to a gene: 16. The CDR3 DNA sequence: TGTGCCAGCAGCTTAAGGGGAGTGGGACAGGGTGGGTCCCACGAGCAGTACTTC. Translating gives CASSLRGVGQGGSHEQYF.

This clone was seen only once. The CDR3 sequence is CASSLMGNQPQHF. CDR3 coding DNA: TGCGCCAGCAGCTTGATGGGCAATCAGCCCCAGCATTTT. The chain is built from TRBV5-1 and TRBJ1-5; D gene uncertain. CDR1 is SGHRS and CDR2 is YFSETQ in the germline V gene. There are 13 residues in the CDR3. Trimming removed 1 base from V and 2 bases from J, with 4 bases in between.

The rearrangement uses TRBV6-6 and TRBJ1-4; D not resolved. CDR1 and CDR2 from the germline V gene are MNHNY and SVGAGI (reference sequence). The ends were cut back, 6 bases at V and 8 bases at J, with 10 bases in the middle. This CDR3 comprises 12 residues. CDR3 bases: TGTGCCAGCAGGCCTGGCGTAGAAAAACTGTTTTTT. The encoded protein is CASRPGVEKLFF.

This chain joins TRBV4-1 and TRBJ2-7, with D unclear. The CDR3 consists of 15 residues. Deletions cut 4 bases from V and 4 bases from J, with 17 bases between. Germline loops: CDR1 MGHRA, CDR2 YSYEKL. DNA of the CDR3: TGCGCCAGCAGCCCCGTTACCAACGGTCGGTACGAGCAGTACTTC. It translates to CASSPVTNGRYEQYF.

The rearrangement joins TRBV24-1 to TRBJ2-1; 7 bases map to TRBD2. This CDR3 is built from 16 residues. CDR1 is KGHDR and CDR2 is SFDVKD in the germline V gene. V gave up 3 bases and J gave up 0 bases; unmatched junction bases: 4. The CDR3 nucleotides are TGTGCCACCAGTGATCACAGGACTAGCTCCTACAATGAGCAGTTCTTC. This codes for CATSDHRTSSYNEQFF.

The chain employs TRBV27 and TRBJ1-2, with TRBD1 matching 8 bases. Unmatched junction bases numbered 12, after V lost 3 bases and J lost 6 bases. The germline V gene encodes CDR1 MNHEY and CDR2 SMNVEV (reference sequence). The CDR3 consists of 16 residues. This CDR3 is CASSFLYLGQVNGYTF. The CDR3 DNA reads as TGTGCCAGCAGTTTTCTTTATTTGGGACAGGTGAATGGCTACACCTTC.

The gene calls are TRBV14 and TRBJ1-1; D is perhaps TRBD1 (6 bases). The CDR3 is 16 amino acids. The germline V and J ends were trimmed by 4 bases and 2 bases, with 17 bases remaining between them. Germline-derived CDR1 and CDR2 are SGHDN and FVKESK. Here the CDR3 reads CASSRVTGTSNTEAFF. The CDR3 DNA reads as TGTGCCAGCAGCCGAGTAACCGGGACATCTAACACTGAAGCTTTCTTT.

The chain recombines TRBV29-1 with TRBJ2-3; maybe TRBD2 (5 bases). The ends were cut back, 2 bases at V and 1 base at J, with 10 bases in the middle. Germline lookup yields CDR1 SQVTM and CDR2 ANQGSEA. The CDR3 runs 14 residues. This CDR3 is CSVEKGRGTDTQYF. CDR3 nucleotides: TGCAGCGTTGAAAAAGGGAGAGGCACAGATACGCAGTATTTT.

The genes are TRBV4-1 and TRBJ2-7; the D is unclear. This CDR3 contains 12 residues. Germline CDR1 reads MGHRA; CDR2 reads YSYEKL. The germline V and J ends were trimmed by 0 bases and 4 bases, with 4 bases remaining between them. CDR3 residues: CASSQDRYEQYF. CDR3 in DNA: TGCGCCAGCAGCCAAGACAGGTACGAGCAGTACTTC.

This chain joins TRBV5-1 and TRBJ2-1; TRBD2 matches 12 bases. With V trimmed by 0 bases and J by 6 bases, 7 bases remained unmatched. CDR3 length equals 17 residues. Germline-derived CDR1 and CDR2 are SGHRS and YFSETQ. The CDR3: CASSLEPTSGSPNEQFF. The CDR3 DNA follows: TGCGCCAGCAGCTTGGAGCCGACTAGCGGGAGCCCCAATGAGCAGTTCTTC.

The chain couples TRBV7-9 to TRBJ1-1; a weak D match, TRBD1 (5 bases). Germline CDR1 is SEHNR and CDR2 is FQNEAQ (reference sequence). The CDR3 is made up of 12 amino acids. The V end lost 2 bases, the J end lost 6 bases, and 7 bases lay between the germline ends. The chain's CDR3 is CASSLSGSEAFF. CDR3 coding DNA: TGTGCCAGCAGCTTATCAGGGTCTGAAGCTTTCTTT.

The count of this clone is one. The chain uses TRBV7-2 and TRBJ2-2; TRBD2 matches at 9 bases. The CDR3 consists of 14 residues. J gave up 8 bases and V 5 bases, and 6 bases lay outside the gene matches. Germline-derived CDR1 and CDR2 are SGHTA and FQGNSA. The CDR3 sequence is CASSTSGGLGELFF. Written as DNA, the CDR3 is TGTGCCAGCAGCACCAGCGGGGGGTTGGGGGAGCTGTTTTTT.

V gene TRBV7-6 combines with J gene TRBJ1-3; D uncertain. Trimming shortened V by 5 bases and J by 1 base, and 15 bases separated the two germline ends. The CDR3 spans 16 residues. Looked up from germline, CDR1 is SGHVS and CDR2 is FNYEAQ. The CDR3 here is CASSIDGRPSGNTIYF. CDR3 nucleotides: TGTGCCAGCAGCATTGATGGGCGACCGTCTGGAAACACCATATATTTT. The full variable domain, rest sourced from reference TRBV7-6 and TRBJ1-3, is GAGVSQSPRYKVTKRGQDVALRCDPISGHVSLYWYRQALGQGPEFLTYFNYEAQQDKSGLPNDRFSAERPEGSISTLTIQRTEQRDSAMYRCASSIDGRPSGNTIYFGEGSWLTVV.